Shown below are 27 T cell receptor beta chains from a single sample sequenced in a study of T cell responses to AZD1222 COVID-19 vaccine. Method: immunoSEQ multiplex PCR; TCRdb's copy keeps in-frame clones and lacks some. The sample holds roughly 120,000 clones; over 75% are singletons and the top ten take 3.5% to 5.5%. The specimen was peripheral blood, collected on day 0 of AZD1222 vaccination. The receptors derive from an adult in good health.

The V gene is TRBV9, the J gene TRBJ2-5; 13 nucleotides agree with TRBD2. The V gene's germline CDR1 is SGDLS and CDR2 YYNGEE. CDR3 length: 18 residues. Trimming cost V 3 bases and J 5 bases; bases outside gene matches: 13. The CDR3 loop reads CASSARLTSGGARETQYF. Written as DNA, the CDR3 is TGTGCCAGCAGCGCACGGTTAACTAGCGGGGGGGCCCGGGAGACCCAGTACTTC. Together with reference TRBV9 and TRBJ2-5, the CDR3 gives the full variable domain: DSGVTQTPKHLITATGQRVTLRCSPRSGDLSVYWYQQSLDQGLQFLIQYYNGEERAKGNILERFSAQQFPDLHSELNLSSLELGDSALYFCASSARLTSGGARETQYFGPGTRLLVL.

This clone was detected only once. The V gene is TRBV27, the J gene TRBJ2-7; TRBD2 matches at 16 bases. With V trimmed by 11 bases and J by 4 bases, 8 bases remained unmatched. CDR3 size: 15 residues. Germline V gives CDR1 MNHEY, CDR2 SMNVEV (reference sequence). This CDR3 reads CARGTSGGAGYEQYF. The CDR3, as DNA: TGTGCCCGCGGGACTAGCGGGGGGGCGGGGTACGAGCAGTACTTC.

The chain couples TRBV20-1 to TRBJ2-1; D gene uncertain. V was trimmed by 3 bases and J by 8 bases, leaving 11 bases between them. The CDR3 consists of 12 residues. CDR1 is DFQATT and CDR2 is SNEGSKA in the germline V gene (reference sequence). CDR3 DNA: TGCAGTGCTAGTGAGCAGAACGATGAGCAGTTCTTC. Translation: CSASEQNDEQFF.

This clone was picked up one time. J is TRBJ2-7 and V is TRBV28; D remains unclear. CDR3 length: 14 amino acids. Germline V gives CDR1 MDHEN, CDR2 SYDVKM. Trimming took 4 bases from V and 1 from J, leaving 11 bases between them. CDR3 nucleotide sequence: TGTGCCAGCAGTTCACTCCAGCCGTCCTACGAGCAGTACTTC. Translating gives CASSSLQPSYEQYF.

V is TRBV4-1 and J is TRBJ2-7; TRBD1 matches 10 bases. V shed 4 bases, J shed 6 bases, and the junction held 9 bases outside the gene matches. The CDR3 length is 15 residues. The germline V gene has CDR1 MGHRA and CDR2 YSYEKL. DNA for the CDR3: TGCGCCAGCAGCCCGACCGGGACAGGGGATTCCGAGCAGTACTTC. It codes for CASSPTGTGDSEQYF.

The rearrangement joins TRBV7-8 to TRBJ1-2, with 8 nucleotides matching TRBD1. The CDR3 covers 15 residues. Germline V gene sequence: CDR1 SGHVS, CDR2 FQNEAQ. J gave up 7 bases and V 5 bases, and 12 bases lay outside the gene matches. CDR3 sequence: CASSPQTGELRGYTF. The CDR3 DNA sequence: TGTGCCAGCAGCCCCCAGACAGGGGAGCTCCGTGGCTACACCTTC.

J is TRBJ2-7 and V is TRBV25-1, with D possibly matching TRBD2 (5 bases). V was clipped by 0 bases and J by 6 bases, with 9 bases between them. The CDR3 contains 13 residues. CDR1 is MGHDK and CDR2 is SYGVNS in the germline V gene. DNA for the CDR3: TGTGCCAGCAGTGAATATGTGGGGAGCGAGCAGTACTTC. It translates to CASSEYVGSEQYF.

The chain couples TRBV6-5 to TRBJ1-1; TRBD1 might be the D (6 bases). V lost 2 bases to trimming and J lost 8 bases, with 15 bases between them. Germline assignment: CDR1 MNHEY and CDR2 SVGAGI. This CDR3 comprises 14 residues. Here the CDR3 DNA reads TGTGCCAGCAGTTACGGCGGGGGCTCCTCGGAAGCTTTCTTT. Protein sequence: CASSYGGGSSEAFF.

This CDR3 reads CASSSTSGSTGELFF. The CDR3 nucleotides read TGTGCCAGCAGTTCCACTAGCGGGTCTACCGGGGAGCTGTTTTTT. The rearrangement links TRBV6-5 to TRBJ2-2; 9 bases fit TRBD2. Per the germline V gene, CDR1 is MNHEY and CDR2 is SVGAGI. Trimming at V came to 4 bases and at J to 5 bases, leaving 5 bases not matched to a gene. The CDR3 is 15 amino acids.

The chain is built from TRBV7-2 and TRBJ1-3; D not resolved. This CDR3 spans 13 amino acids. CDR1 is SGHTA and CDR2 is FQGNSA in the germline V gene. The germline V and J ends were trimmed by 5 bases and 9 bases, with 14 bases remaining between them. The CDR3 protein is CASSTGEGSTIYF. The CDR3 coding sequence is TGTGCCAGCAGCACCGGGGAAGGTTCCACCATATATTTT. The full variable domain, in which reference TRBV7-2 and TRBJ1-3 provide the parts outside the CDR3, is GAGVSQSPSNKVTEKGKDVELRCDPISGHTALYWYRQSLGQGLEFLIYFQGNSAPDKSGLPSDRFSAERTGGSVSTLTIQRTQQEDSAVYLCASSTGEGSTIYFGEGSWLTVV.

The CDR3 nucleotides read TGTGCCAGCACCCCCCCAGGGGGGTACGAGCAGTACTTC. Translated, it gives CASTPPGGYEQYF. The chain joins TRBV28 to TRBJ2-7, with a possible D match to TRBD1 (7 bases). V shed 7 bases and J shed 4 bases, with 14 bases lying between them. This CDR3 contains 13 residues. Germline V gene lookup returns CDR1 MDHEN and CDR2 SYDVKM.

This sequence joins TRBV5-1 and TRBJ2-5; 15 bases are a match to TRBD2. Germline loops: CDR1 SGHRS, CDR2 YFSETQ. The CDR3 contains 18 residues. V gave up 3 bases and J gave up 6 bases; unmatched junction bases: 12. This CDR3 is CASSSGTSGGPAVKTQYF. The CDR3 DNA follows: TGCGCCAGCAGCTCAGGGACTAGCGGGGGGCCAGCCGTGAAGACCCAGTACTTC.

The chain couples TRBV27 to TRBJ2-7, with D uncertain. The CDR3 contains 13 residues. The V and J ends lost 3 bases and 3 bases respectively, with 9 bases between them. Germline-derived CDR1 and CDR2 are MNHEY and SMNVEV (reference sequence). CDR3 loop: CASSFLGRYEQYF. The CDR3 region has the DNA TGTGCCAGCAGTTTCCTGGGCCGCTACGAGCAGTACTTC.

This chain connects TRBV5-1 to TRBJ2-2; D may be TRBD1 or TRBD2 (5 bases each). This CDR3 comprises 15 residues. The V end was cut by 0 bases, the J end by 5 bases, with 11 bases between. From germline, CDR1 is SGHRS and CDR2 YFSETQ. CDR3 amino acids: CASSLGGTGTGELFF. DNA of the CDR3: TGCGCCAGCAGCTTGGGAGGGACGGGTACCGGGGAGCTGTTTTTT. The entire variable domain, with the rest obtained from reference TRBV5-1 and TRBJ2-2, is as follows: KAGVTQTPRYLIKTRGQQVTLSCSPISGHRSVSWYQQTPGQGLQFLFEYFSETQRNKGNFPGRFSGRQFSNSRSEMNVSTLELGDSALYLCASSLGGTGTGELFFGEGSRLTVL.

The genes are TRBV28 and TRBJ2-1; D might be TRBD1 or TRBD2, each matching 5 bases. CDR1 is MDHEN and CDR2 is SYDVKM in the germline V gene. The length of the CDR3 is 16 residues. The V and J ends lost 5 bases and 7 bases respectively, with 21 bases between them. The CDR3 nucleotides read TGTGCCAGCAGTCCTTCCGGGACCCCGGGGATGAATGAGCAGTTCTTC. Its translation is CASSPSGTPGMNEQFF.

The rearrangement uses TRBV19 and TRBJ2-7; the match to TRBD2 covers 13 bases. CDR1 and CDR2 from the germline V gene are LNHDA and SQIVND (reference sequence). V was pared by 6 bases and J by 5 bases, with 7 bases of the junction left unmatched. This CDR3 is 15 amino acids long. For the CDR3, the DNA is TGTGCCAGTAGGCCGGGACTAGCGGGATCCAACGAGCAGTACTTC. Protein sequence: CASRPGLAGSNEQYF.

This chain connects TRBV6-4 to TRBJ1-5, with D hard to call. This CDR3 spans 14 amino acids. Trimming pared 3 bases from V and 0 bases from J, leaving 6 bases between. Germline lookup yields CDR1 MRHNA and CDR2 SNTAGT. The CDR3 nucleotides are TGTGCCAGCAGTGATACCTCTAGCAATCAGCCCCAGCATTTT. Amino acid sequence: CASSDTSSNQPQHF.

In DNA, the CDR3 is TGTGCCAGCAGCTTAGCCGGACGGGCGCTAGAGCAGTTCTTC. Protein product: CASSLAGRALEQFF. The chain combines TRBV6-2 or TRBV6-3 with TRBJ2-1; no firm D call. V was clipped by 6 bases and J by 10 bases, with 19 bases between them. The germline V gene encodes CDR1 MNHEY and CDR2 SVGEGT. The CDR3 sequence is 14 residues long.

The table lists this clone with a few counts. J is TRBJ2-5 and V is TRBV6-1; 10 bases are shared with TRBD1. Germline CDR1 MNHNS, CDR2 SASEGT. This CDR3 has 16 residues. V lost 1 base, J lost 5 bases, and 7 bases stayed unmatched. The CDR3 sequence is CASSEVPGTGDETQYF. DNA of the CDR3: TGTGCCAGCAGTGAAGTACCCGGGACAGGGGATGAGACCCAGTACTTC.

The gene calls are TRBV7-9 and TRBJ2-4; D gene ambiguous. The V end lost 2 bases, the J end lost 3 bases, and 8 bases lay between the germline ends. The CDR3 spans 14 residues. Germline V gives CDR1 SEHNR, CDR2 FQNEAQ (reference sequence). As DNA, the CDR3 is TGTGCCAGCAGCTTACTCAGAAACAAAAACATTCAGTACTTC. Protein product: CASSLLRNKNIQYF.

The chain has TRBV19 and TRBJ1-2, with 7 positions matching TRBD1. The CDR3 is 15 amino acids. The V gene's germline CDR1 is LNHDA and CDR2 SQIVND (reference sequence). V gave up 2 bases and J gave up 6 bases; unmatched junction bases: 9. The CDR3 bases are TGTGCCAGTAGTATAAGAGACAGGGCTCCCCATGGCTACACCTTC. Translating gives CASSIRDRAPHGYTF.

This clone has a count of ten or more. The V gene is TRBV5-1, the J gene TRBJ2-7; 14 bases line up with TRBD2. CDR1 is SGHRS, CDR2 YFSETQ, per germline. There are 18 residues in the CDR3. V was clipped by 4 bases and J by 0 bases; unmatched bases: 9. DNA of the CDR3: TGCGCCAGCAGCCCGGGACTAGCGGGGGCGCTTAGCTCCTACGAGCAGTACTTC. It translates to CASSPGLAGALSSYEQYF.

This clone turned up a few times. This chain uses TRBV5-5 with TRBJ1-1; D may be TRBD1 (6 bases). This CDR3 has 15 residues. Per the germline V gene, CDR1 is SGHKS and CDR2 is YYEKEE (reference sequence). Trimming cost V 4 bases and J 2 bases, with 15 bases left between them. The CDR3 here is CASSTEGQRNTEAFF. The CDR3 bases are TGTGCCAGCAGCACTGAAGGACAGAGAAACACTGAAGCTTTCTTT.

V usage is TRBV7-8 and J usage is TRBJ1-6; TRBD1 matches at 12 bases. The junction had 4 bases not matched to a gene; V was cut back by 5 bases and J by 8 bases. Germline lookup yields CDR1 SGHVS and CDR2 FQNEAQ. CDR3 size: 15 residues. CDR3 loop: CASSVGTGGYSPLHF. The CDR3 DNA sequence: TGTGCCAGCAGCGTAGGGACAGGGGGCTATTCACCCCTCCACTTT.

This rearrangement joins TRBV21-1 to TRBJ1-3; TRBD1 is the table's D call, not checked against the DNA. TRBV21-1 is tagged as a pseudogene. There are 17 residues in the CDR3. The CDR3 loop reads CASRIITDRGPGNTIYF. Written as DNA, the CDR3 is TGTGCCAGCAGGATAATAACGGACAGGGGGCCTGGAAACACCATATATTTT.

This chain connects TRBV15 to TRBJ1-5, with no clear D. Between the trimmed V and J ends, which lost 5 bases and 3 bases, there was a span of 8 bases. Germline V CDR1 and CDR2: LNHNV, YYDKDF (reference sequence). The CDR3 sequence is 13 residues long. The CDR3 coding sequence is TGTGCCACCAGCTCAAGGGCCAATCAGCCCCAGCATTTT. Its translation: CATSSRANQPQHF.

V usage is TRBV5-4 and J usage is TRBJ1-5, with no clear D. Per the germline V gene, CDR1 is SGHNT and CDR2 is YYREEE (reference sequence). This CDR3 has 11 residues. Trimming removed 4 bases from V and 7 bases from J, with 6 bases in between. CDR3 sequence (DNA): TGTGCCAGCAGCCCCGCACAGCCCCAGCATTTT. It encodes CASSPAQPQHF.